This TCR beta chain was sequenced during a study of type 1 and type 2 diabetes patients. Study in general: A total of 15 million to 20 million paired-end reads came from the whole study.

With regard to this clonotype: Its antigen is unknown.

Overall study results and limits: Type 1 diabetes repertoires were significantly less diverse than type 2 diabetes ones.

The PCR template was genomic DNA. A primer set of 30 forward and 13 reverse primers amplified the CDR3. TCRdb re-derived calls from the multiplex PCR reads in MiXCR, one entry per CDR3 protein. The table shows around 300,000 distinct CDR3 sequences, with over 45% occurring only once. Other autoimmune diseases and infections within the past four weeks excluded donors. This CDR3 comprises 14 residues. The germline V and J ends were trimmed by 3 bases and 2 bases, with 11 bases remaining between them. Germline V gene data show CDR1 as MNHEY and CDR2 as SMNVEV (reference sequence). Sequencing input: peripheral blood mononuclear cells (PBMCs). The chain employs TRBV27 and TRBJ2-7; D possibly corresponds to TRBD1 (7 bases). The TCR originated in a man aged 18 to 35 with type 2 diabetes. The CDR3 DNA follows: TGTGCCAGCAGTTTTCAGGGGGGCCCCTACGAGCAGTACTTC. As protein: CASSFQGGPYEQYF.